This is a list of T cell receptor beta chains from one sample in a study of T-cell reconstitution after alpha-beta-depleted transplantation in children. TCRdb itself ran the PCR reads through MiXCR, one entry per CDR3 protein. The repertoire consists of about 290,000 distinct CDR3 sequences, with 7.5% to 9% occurring once and the leading ten covering 9.1%. Sequencing used peripheral blood, obtained 360 days after TCRalphabeta/CD19-depleted stem cell transplant. The receptor source for this set is a female patient aged 2 to 10 who had a stem cell transplant for Fanconi anemia, so the T cells may come from the graft donor. Each CDR3 is given with its conserved first and last residue. Each record gives: J gene, V gene, D gene, clone size, CDR3 DNA, CDR3 protein. The D gene is left open where the match is weak. Only some rows state a clone size, as once, few, many or a class for expanded clones.

>TRBJ1-1|TRBV9|.|.
TGTGCCAGCAGCGCGGGGTTTAACACTGAAGCTTTCTTT
CASSAGFNTEAFF
>TRBJ2-1|TRBV15|TRBD2|.
TGTGCCACCAGGGGGGCCAGCGGGGGGCGCCCCCACTACAATGAGCAGTTCTTC
CATRGASGGRPHYNEQFF
>TRBJ1-1|TRBV6-2/TRBV6-3|.|many
TGTGCCAGCATTAGGGCAGGCCGGATGAACACTGAAGCTTTCTTT
CASIRAGRMNTEAFF
>TRBJ2-1|TRBV27|.|many
TGTGCCAGCAGTTGGGTTGGGGTACCACTAAACAATGAGCAGTTCTTC
CASSWVGVPLNNEQFF
>TRBJ1-4|TRBV12-3/TRBV12-4|.|many
TGTGCCAGCAGTCCCGACAGAGTTGATGAAAAACTGTTTTTT
CASSPDRVDEKLFF
>TRBJ2-7|TRBV5-1|.|many
TGCGCCAGCAGCTTGGTATCCGGTCCCTACGAGCAGTACTTC
CASSLVSGPYEQYF
>TRBJ2-3|TRBV7-3|.|.
TGTGCCAGCAGCTTTGGGCCGGCAGATACGCAGTATTTT
CASSFGPADTQYF
>TRBJ2-5|TRBV9|.|.
TGTGCCAGCAACGGCCAGGAGACAGAGACCCAGTACTTC
CASNGQETETQYF
>TRBJ1-2|TRBV29-1|.|many
TGCAGCGTCCTAACCGTTCAGGGCAACTATGGCTACACCTTC
CSVLTVQGNYGYTF
>TRBJ1-2|TRBV6-2/TRBV6-3|.|.
TGTGCCAGCTTAGGGGAGGCTATTAACTTCGATGGCTACACCTTC
CASLGEAINFDGYTF
>TRBJ1-1|TRBV4-2|.|many
TGTGCCAGCAGCCAAGATCGCGGACTAGGAACCATGAACACTGAAGCTTTCTTT
CASSQDRGLGTMNTEAFF
>TRBJ2-3|TRBV7-2|.|few
TGTGCCAGCAGCTCCAGAACAGGGAACGGGGCAGATACGCAGTATTTT
CASSSRTGNGADTQYF
>TRBJ2-7|TRBV29-1|TRBD2|many
TGCAGCGTTGTGAACCCTAGCGGGAGGTCCTACGAGCAGTACTTC
CSVVNPSGRSYEQYF
>TRBJ2-2|TRBV28|.|.
TGTGCCAGCAGGCGACTAGTCGACACCGGGGAGCTGTTTTTT
CASRRLVDTGELFF
>TRBJ2-1|TRBV29-1|TRBD1|many
TGCAGCGTAGAGACCGGGACAGGAATCAACAATGAGCAGTTCTTC
CSVETGTGINNEQFF
>TRBJ1-5|TRBV29-1|.|.
TGCAGCGTCGCACACGGTGTTAGCAATCAGCCCCAGCATTTT
CSVAHGVSNQPQHF
>TRBJ2-7|TRBV5-1|.|many
TGCGCCAGCAGCTTGGCCGGGGGCGCAAACGAGCAGTACTTC
CASSLAGGANEQYF
>TRBJ1-1|TRBV28|.|few
TGTGCCAGCCTAGGATACACTGAAGCTTTCTTT
CASLGYTEAFF
>TRBJ1-2|TRBV6-5|.|.
TGTGCCAGCAGCGCCGCCGACGGGAGAGGCTATGGCTACACCTTC
CASSAADGRGYGYTF
>TRBJ2-3|TRBV6-1|TRBD2|.
TGTGCCAGCAGTGGTACTAGCGGGGGGGCCTTTAATGCGCAGTATTTT
CASSGTSGGAFNAQYF
>TRBJ1-1|TRBV5-5|.|many
TGTGCCAGCAGCCCCCCAAGTAACACTGAAGCTTTCTTT
CASSPPSNTEAFF
>TRBJ2-7|TRBV5-4|.|.
TGTGCCAGCAGCTTTGACGCGGGGACCTACGAGCAGTACTTC
CASSFDAGTYEQYF
>TRBJ2-3|TRBV20-1|TRBD2|few
TGCAGTGCTGGGGGGGGGTTCGGACTAGAGGGTAGCACAGATACGCAGTATTTT
CSAGGGFGLEGSTDTQYF
>TRBJ2-5|TRBV20-1|TRBD2|few
TGCAGTGCTAGAGACCGGCGGGAGGTTTGGGAGACCCAGTACTTC
CSARDRREVWETQYF
>TRBJ2-6|TRBV4-2|.|few
TGTGCCAGCAGCCCAAGAATACCGGGACTCTCACACGAAGGATCTGGGGCCAACGTCCTGACTTTC
CASSPRIPGLSHEGSGANVLTF
>TRBJ2-5|TRBV28|TRBD2|many
TGTGCCAGCAGTTTCCGAAGAGTAGCGGGTTTCCAAGAGACCCAGTACTTC
CASSFRRVAGFQETQYF
>TRBJ1-2|TRBV6-2/TRBV6-3|.|few
TGTGCCAGCAGTTCACCGACGGTCCGAGGGGGCTACACCTTC
CASSSPTVRGGYTF
>TRBJ1-1|TRBV6-5|.|many
TGTGCCAGCAGTCTTACACCAGAGAACACTGAAGCTTTCTTT
CASSLTPENTEAFF
>TRBJ2-7|TRBV7-3|TRBD1|few
TGTGCCAGCAGCCCGAGAGGTAGGACGACAGGGGTTGGAGTCGGCGAGCAGTACTTC
CASSPRGRTTGVGVGEQYF
>TRBJ1-3|TRBV6-5|TRBD1|many
TGTGCCAGCAGCTTAACAGGGGAGGGAAACACCATATATTTT
CASSLTGEGNTIYF
>TRBJ1-1|TRBV5-1|TRBD1|many
TGCGCCAGCAGCCCGGGACAGGTTTCCATGAACACTGAAGCTTTCTTT
CASSPGQVSMNTEAFF
>TRBJ1-2|TRBV12-3/TRBV12-4|TRBD1|.
TGTGCCAGCACACAACACAGGGGGCGGAATAGGACAGATCATGGCTACACCTTC
CASTQHRGRNRTDHGYTF
>TRBJ2-5|TRBV5-1|TRBD2|many
TGCGCCAGCAGAGCGGGAGATATAGAGACCCAGTACTTC
CASRAGDIETQYF
>TRBJ2-2|TRBV5-8|.|many
TGTGCCAGCAGCTTAAAGTTCGAGCTGTTTTTT
CASSLKFELFF
>TRBJ1-2|TRBV28|.|many
TGTGCCAGCAGTTCAGGGGAGTCGGGTGGCTACACCTTC
CASSSGESGGYTF
>TRBJ1-5|TRBV12-3/TRBV12-4|.|many
TGTGCCAGCAGCTTAAGAGCCCTCTGGGACGGGGAGAATCAGCCCCAGCATTTT
CASSLRALWDGENQPQHF
>TRBJ2-3|TRBV7-8|TRBD2|many
TGTGCCAGCAGCTTAGGGGTAGCGGGGGGCCATGTTCCAGATACGCAGTATTTT
CASSLGVAGGHVPDTQYF
>TRBJ1-5|TRBV28|.|many
TGTGCCAGCAGTTTAAGGGGACCCACCCCCTTGGGGCAGCCCCAGCATTTT
CASSLRGPTPLGQPQHF
>TRBJ1-6|TRBV14|.|.
TGTGCCAGCAGCCAAGATAGAGACCTCAATTCACCCCTCCACTTT
CASSQDRDLNSPLHF
>TRBJ2-5|TRBV29-1|TRBD2|many
TGCAGCGGGGAAACTAGCGGGAGAGAGACCCAGTACTTC
CSGETSGRETQYF
>TRBJ2-7|TRBV30|TRBD2|.
TGTGCCTGGAAAGGGGGAGCGGGAGTTTCGAACGAGCAGTACTTC
CAWKGGAGVSNEQYF
>TRBJ2-1|TRBV5-1|TRBD1|many
TGCGCCAGCAGCCGGTTCCAGGGGGCGTTGGGGGATGAGCAGTTCTTC
CASSRFQGALGDEQFF
>TRBJ2-7|TRBV28|.|many
TGTGCCAGCATGGCGATATATCGGCCCTACGAGCAGTACTTC
CASMAIYRPYEQYF
>TRBJ2-3|TRBV5-6|TRBD1|.
TGTGCCAGCAGGAGCTTGGAGTTGTCAGGGGGTTTCACAGATACGCAGTATTTT
CASRSLELSGGFTDTQYF
>TRBJ1-1|TRBV29-1|TRBD1|many
TGCAGCGTCACCAGGGGGCCTTCGACTGAAGCTTTCTTT
CSVTRGPSTEAFF
>TRBJ2-1|TRBV27|.|many
TGTGCCGTACGTCTCAACAGGTACAATGAGCAGTTCTTC
CAVRLNRYNEQFF